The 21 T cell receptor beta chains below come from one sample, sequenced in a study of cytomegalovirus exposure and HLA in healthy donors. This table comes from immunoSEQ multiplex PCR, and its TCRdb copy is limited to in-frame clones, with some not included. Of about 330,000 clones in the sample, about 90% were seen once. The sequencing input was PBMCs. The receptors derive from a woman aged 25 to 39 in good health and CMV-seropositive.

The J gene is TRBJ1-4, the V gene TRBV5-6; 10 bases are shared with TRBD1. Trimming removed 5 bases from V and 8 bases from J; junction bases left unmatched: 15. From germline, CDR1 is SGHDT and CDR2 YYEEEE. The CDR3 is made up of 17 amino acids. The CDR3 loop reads CASSYPRDRGAEEKLFF. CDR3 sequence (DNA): TGTGCCAGCAGTTACCCGCGGGACAGGGGCGCTGAGGAAAAACTGTTTTTT.

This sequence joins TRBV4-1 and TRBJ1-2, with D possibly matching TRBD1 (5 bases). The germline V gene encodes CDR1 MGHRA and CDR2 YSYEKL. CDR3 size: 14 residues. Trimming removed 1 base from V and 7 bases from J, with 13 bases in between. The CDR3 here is CASSQGIREVGYTF. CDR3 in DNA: TGCGCCAGCAGCCAAGGTATCAGGGAAGTTGGCTACACCTTC.

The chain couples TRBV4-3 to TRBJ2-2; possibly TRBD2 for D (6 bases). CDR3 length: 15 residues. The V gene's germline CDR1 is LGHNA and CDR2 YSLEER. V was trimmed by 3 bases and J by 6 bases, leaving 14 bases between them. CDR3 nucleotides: TGCGCCAGCAGCCAGACACCGGGACTCTCCGGGGAGCTGTTTTTT. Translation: CASSQTPGLSGELFF.

DNA of the CDR3: TGTGCCAGCAGCCCATTGGGGGGCAACAATGAGCAGTTCTTC. Its protein product is CASSPLGGNNEQFF. The chain employs TRBV5-6 and TRBJ2-1, with D possibly being TRBD1 or TRBD2 (6 bases each). There are 14 residues in the CDR3. Trimming shortened V by 4 bases and J by 5 bases, and 13 bases separated the two germline ends. Germline V CDR1 and CDR2: SGHDT, YYEEEE.

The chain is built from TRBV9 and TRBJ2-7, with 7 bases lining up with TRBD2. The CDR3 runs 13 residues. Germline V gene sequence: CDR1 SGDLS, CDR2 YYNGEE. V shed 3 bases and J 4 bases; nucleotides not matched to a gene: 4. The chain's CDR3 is CASSGDYGYEQYF. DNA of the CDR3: TGTGCCAGCAGCGGGGACTACGGGTACGAGCAGTACTTC. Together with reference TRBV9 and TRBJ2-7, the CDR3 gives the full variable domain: DSGVTQTPKHLITATGQRVTLRCSPRSGDLSVYWYQQSLDQGLQFLIQYYNGEERAKGNILERFSAQQFPDLHSELNLSSLELGDSALYFCASSGDYGYEQYFGPGTRLTVT.

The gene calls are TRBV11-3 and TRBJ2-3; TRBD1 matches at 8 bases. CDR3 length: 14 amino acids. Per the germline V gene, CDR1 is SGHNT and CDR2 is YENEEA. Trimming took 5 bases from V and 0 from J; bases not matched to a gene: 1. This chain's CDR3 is CASSRQGSTDTQYF. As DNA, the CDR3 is TGTGCCAGCAGCAGACAGGGGAGCACAGATACGCAGTATTTT.

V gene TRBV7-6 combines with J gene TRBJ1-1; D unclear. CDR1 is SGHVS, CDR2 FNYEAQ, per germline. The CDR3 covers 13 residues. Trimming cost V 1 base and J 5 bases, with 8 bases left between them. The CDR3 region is CASSLGLPTEAFF. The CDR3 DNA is TGTGCCAGCAGCTTAGGGCTGCCAACTGAAGCTTTCTTT.

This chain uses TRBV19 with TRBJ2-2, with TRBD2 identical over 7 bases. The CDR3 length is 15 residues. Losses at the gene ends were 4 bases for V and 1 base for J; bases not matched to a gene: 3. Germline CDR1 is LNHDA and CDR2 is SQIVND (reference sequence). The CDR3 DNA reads TGTGCCAGTAGTAGCGGACTAGTGAACACCGGGGAGCTGTTTTTT. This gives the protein CASSSGLVNTGELFF.

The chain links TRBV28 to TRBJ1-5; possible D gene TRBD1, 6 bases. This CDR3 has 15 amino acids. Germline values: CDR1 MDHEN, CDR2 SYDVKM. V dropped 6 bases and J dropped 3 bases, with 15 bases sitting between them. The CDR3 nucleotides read TGTGCCAGCAGGCAACAGGGCTCCTACAATCAGCCCCAGCATTTT. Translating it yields CASRQQGSYNQPQHF.

As DNA, the CDR3 is TGTGCCAGCACCGGACAGGGACTCCACACCGGGGAGCTGTTTTTT. It codes for CASTGQGLHTGELFF. J is TRBJ2-2 and V is TRBV5-4; TRBD1 agrees at 8 bases. J gave up 3 bases and V 6 bases, and 7 bases lay outside the gene matches. Germline V lookup: CDR1 SGHNT, CDR2 YYREEE (reference sequence). The CDR3 is 15 residues long.

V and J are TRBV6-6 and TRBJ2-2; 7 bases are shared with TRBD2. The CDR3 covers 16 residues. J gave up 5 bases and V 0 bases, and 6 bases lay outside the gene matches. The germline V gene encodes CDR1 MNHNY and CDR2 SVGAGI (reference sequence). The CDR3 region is CASSYSKGSGTGELFF. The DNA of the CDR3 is TGTGCCAGCAGTTACTCGAAAGGTAGCGGGACCGGGGAGCTGTTTTTT.

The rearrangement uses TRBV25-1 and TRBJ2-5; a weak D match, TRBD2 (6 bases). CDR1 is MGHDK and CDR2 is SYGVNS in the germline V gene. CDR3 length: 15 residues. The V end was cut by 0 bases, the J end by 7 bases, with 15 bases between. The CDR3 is CASSEYTGDRGTQYF. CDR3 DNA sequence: TGTGCCAGCAGTGAATATACGGGGGATCGGGGGACCCAGTACTTC. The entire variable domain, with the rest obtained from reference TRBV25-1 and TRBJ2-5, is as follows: EADIYQTPRYLVIGTGKKITLECSQTMGHDKMYWYQQDPGMELHLIHYSYGVNSTEKGDLSSESTVSRIRTEHFPLTLESARPSHTSQYLCASSEYTGDRGTQYFGPGTRLLVL.

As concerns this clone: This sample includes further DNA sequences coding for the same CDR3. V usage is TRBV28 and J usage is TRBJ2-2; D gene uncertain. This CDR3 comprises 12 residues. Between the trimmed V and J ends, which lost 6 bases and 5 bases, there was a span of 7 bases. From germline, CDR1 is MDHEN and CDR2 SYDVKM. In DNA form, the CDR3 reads TGTGCCAGCAGCCCACCTACCGGGGAGCTGTTTTTT. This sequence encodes CASSPPTGELFF.

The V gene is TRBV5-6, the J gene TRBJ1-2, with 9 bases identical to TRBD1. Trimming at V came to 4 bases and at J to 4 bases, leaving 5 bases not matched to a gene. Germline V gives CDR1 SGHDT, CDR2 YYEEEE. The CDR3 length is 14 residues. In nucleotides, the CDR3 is TGTGCCAGCAGCCGGGACAGGGTAGGCTATGGCTACACCTTC. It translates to CASSRDRVGYGYTF. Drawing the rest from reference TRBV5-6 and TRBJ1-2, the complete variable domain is DAGVTQSPTHLIKTRGQQVTLRCSPKSGHDTVSWYQQALGQGPQFIFQYYEEEERQRGNFPDRFSGHQFPNYSSELNVNALLLGDSALYLCASSRDRVGYGYTFGSGTRLTVV.

CDR3 in amino acids: CASSSPGGAAFF. In nucleotides, the CDR3 is TGTGCCAGCAGCTCCCCAGGGGGCGCAGCTTTCTTT. V gene TRBV13 combines with J gene TRBJ1-1; 8 positions agree with TRBD1. Trimming cost V 4 bases and J 10 bases; bases outside gene matches: 5. The CDR3 has 12 amino acids. Germline assignment: CDR1 PRHDT and CDR2 FYEKMQ (reference sequence).

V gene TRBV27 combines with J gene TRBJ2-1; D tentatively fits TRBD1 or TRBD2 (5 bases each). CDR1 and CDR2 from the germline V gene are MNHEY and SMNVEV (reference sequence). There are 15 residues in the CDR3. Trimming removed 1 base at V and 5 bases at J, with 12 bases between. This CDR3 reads CASSLYRDPNNEQFF. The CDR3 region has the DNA TGTGCCAGCAGTTTATACCGGGACCCGAACAATGAGCAGTTCTTC.

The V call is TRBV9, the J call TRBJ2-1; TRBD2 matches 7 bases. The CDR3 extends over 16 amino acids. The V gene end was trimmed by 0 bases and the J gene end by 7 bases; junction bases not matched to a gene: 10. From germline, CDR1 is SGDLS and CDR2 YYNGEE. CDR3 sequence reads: CASSVAREHVFNEQFF. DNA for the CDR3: TGTGCCAGCAGCGTAGCGCGGGAGCACGTCTTTAATGAGCAGTTCTTC.

CDR3 amino acids: CATRDGSYEQYF. The CDR3 DNA is TGTGCCACCCGGGACGGATCCTACGAGCAGTACTTC. V is TRBV19 and J is TRBJ2-7; D assignment may be TRBD1 or TRBD2 (5 bases each). In germline, CDR1 is LNHDA, CDR2 SQIVND (reference sequence). CDR3 size: 12 residues. V lost 10 bases to trimming and J lost 1 base, with 11 bases between them.

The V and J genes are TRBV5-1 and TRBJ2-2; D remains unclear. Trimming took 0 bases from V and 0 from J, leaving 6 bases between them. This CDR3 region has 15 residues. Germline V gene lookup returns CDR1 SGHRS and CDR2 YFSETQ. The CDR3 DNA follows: TGCGCCAGCAGCTTGGTCACCCCGAACACCGGGGAGCTGTTTTTT. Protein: CASSLVTPNTGELFF.

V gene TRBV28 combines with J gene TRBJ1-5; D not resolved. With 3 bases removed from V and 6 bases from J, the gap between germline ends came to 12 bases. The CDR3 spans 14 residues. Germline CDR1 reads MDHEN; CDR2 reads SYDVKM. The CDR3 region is CASSLMGFGQPQHF. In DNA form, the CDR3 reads TGTGCCAGCAGTTTGATGGGTTTTGGTCAGCCCCAGCATTTT.

This CDR3 reads CASKSAPDSYEQYF. The CDR3 DNA follows: TGTGCCAGCAAAAGCGCACCGGACTCCTACGAGCAGTACTTC. The rearrangement joins TRBV6-5 to TRBJ2-7, with no clear D. Germline assignment: CDR1 MNHEY and CDR2 SVGAGI. V was cut by 7 bases and J by 0 bases, with 13 bases left in between. The CDR3 sequence is 14 residues long.